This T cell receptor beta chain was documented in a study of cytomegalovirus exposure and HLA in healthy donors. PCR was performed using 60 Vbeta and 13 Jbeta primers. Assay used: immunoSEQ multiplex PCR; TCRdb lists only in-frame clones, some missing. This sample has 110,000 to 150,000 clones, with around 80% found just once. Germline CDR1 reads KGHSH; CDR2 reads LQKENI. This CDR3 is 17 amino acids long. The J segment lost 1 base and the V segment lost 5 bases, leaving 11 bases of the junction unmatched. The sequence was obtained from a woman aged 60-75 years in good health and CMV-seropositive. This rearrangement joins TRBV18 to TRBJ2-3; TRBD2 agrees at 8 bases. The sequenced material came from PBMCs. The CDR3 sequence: CASSTRGGGPGTDTQYF. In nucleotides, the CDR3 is TGTGCCAGCTCAACCCGGGGGGGAGGGCCAGGCACAGATACGCAGTATTTT.